This T cell receptor (beta chain) was recovered during a study of T cell responses to AZD1222 COVID-19 vaccine. Trimming took 4 bases from V and 8 from J; bases not matched to a gene: 8. Germline V CDR1 and CDR2: PRHDT, FYEKMQ (reference sequence). The CDR3 sequence is 16 residues long. The study, taken as a whole, reports: There were vaccine-associated CD4 TCRs across spike, dominant at 160-218 and 743-854. A rise in Spike-specific TCR breadth and depth followed two AZD1222 doses. Only a handful of AZD1222 recipients tested seropositive at baseline.

Assay used: immunoSEQ multiplex PCR; TCRdb lists only in-frame clones, some missing. The data show about 140,000 clones, with roughly 90% seen just once and 3% to 3.5% held by the top ten. As concerns this clone: Its antigen remains unidentified.

The TCR comes from an adult in good health. The V and J genes are TRBV13 and TRBJ2-1, with 13 nucleotides matching TRBD2. The material sequenced was peripheral blood, taken on day 0 of AZD1222 vaccination. The CDR3 sequence: CASSSTGTSGIDEQFF. DNA of the CDR3: TGTGCCAGCAGCTCAACCGGGACTAGCGGGATCGATGAGCAGTTCTTC.